This TCR beta chain was recovered during a study of T cells after yellow fever vaccination. Study in general: Those fractions that held only low numbers of cells were prepared using the SMART-Seq v4 Ultra Low Input RNA kit. General observations from the study: Shared CD4/CD8 clonotypes were a small share, likely from convergent recombination. Most clones from primary vaccination resurfaced after the booster (96% CD4, more than 75% CD8).

The CDR3 runs to 14 residues. The germline V gene has CDR1 SQVTM and CDR2 ANQGSEA. V lost 3 bases to trimming and J lost 5 bases; unmatched junction nucleotides: 4. UMIs and a universal primer site were added when TCR cDNA was made by 5'RACE template switching. TCRdb independently ran MiXCR on the 5' RACE reads; one entry per CDR3 protein. The data hold about 160,000 distinct CDR3 sequences, with about a tenth observed a single time. This clonotype has a handful of counts. What it binds is unknown. V usage is TRBV29-1 and J usage is TRBJ1-2; 12 nucleotides line up with TRBD1. The specimen comprised CD8+ T cells sorted from PBMCs, sampled 45 days after the yellow fever booster vaccination. The receptor comes from a man between 18 and 29 years old who received the YFV17D yellow fever vaccine. This chain's CDR3 is CSVEGDRGPYGYTF. The CDR3 coding sequence is TGCAGCGTTGAGGGGGACAGGGGGCCGTATGGCTACACCTTC. Complete variable domain (other parts from reference TRBV29-1 and TRBJ1-2): SAVISQKPSRDICQRGTSLTIQCQVDSQVTMMFWYRQQPGQSLTLIATANQGSEATYESGFVIDKFPISRPNLTFSTLTVSNMSPEDSSIYLCSVEGDRGPYGYTFGSGTRLTVV.